Listed below are T cell receptor beta chains from one sample, sequenced in a study of shared clonotypes between healthy human individuals. This table comes from immunoSEQ multiplex PCR, and its TCRdb copy is limited to in-frame clones, with some not included. The table includes about half a million clones, 70% to 85% detected once. Sequencing input: PBMCs. The receptors shown here come from a woman aged 40 to 50 in good health. Some clones in this sample may be carry-over from other donors' samples. Both conserved end residues are part of each CDR3.

v_call	j_call	cdr3_aa
TRBV7-2	TRBJ2-7	CASSPLAGTYEQYF
TRBV30	TRBJ1-5	CAWSGRGNQPQHF
TRBV15	TRBJ2-1	CATSRARRELENEQFF
TRBV19	TRBJ2-7	CASSSRGAYEQYF
TRBV30	TRBJ1-6	CAWDRGAYNSPLHF
TRBV6-4	TRBJ2-1	CASSAYGENNEQFF
TRBV9	TRBJ2-7	CASSARQGSYEQYF
TRBV30	TRBJ1-1	CARKWGNTEAFF
TRBV11-1	TRBJ2-7	CASSRGGFAYEQYF
TRBV4-1	TRBJ2-7	CASSQSAVASGLYEQYF
TRBV4-1	TRBJ2-1	CASSQSAGASRSSYNEQFF
TRBV11-2	TRBJ2-3	CASSLSASTDTQYF
TRBV9	TRBJ2-2	CASSLFGTGASNTGELFF
TRBV2	TRBJ1-4	CASSVPNEKLFF
TRBV21-1	TRBJ2-6	CASSKDGLRNDSYTGANVLTF
TRBV28	TRBJ2-5	CASCVRTSGQETQYF
TRBV7-6	TRBJ2-7	CASSLDRNEQYF
TRBV28	TRBJ2-1	CASSSPGTGGGYNEQFF
TRBV11-3	TRBJ2-1	CASSLDEASGYNEQFF
TRBV7-8	TRBJ2-7	CASRPLLRTYEQYF
TRBV28	TRBJ1-2	CASSFSGFYGYTF
TRBV18	TRBJ2-4	CASSPGTGSDIQYF
TRBV28	TRBJ2-3	CASLTGGLAGEGTDTQYF
TRBV7-2	TRBJ1-1	CASSWGHGQMNTEAFF
TRBV28	TRBJ2-2	CASSHSGRGYTGELFF
TRBV2	TRBJ1-1	CASRTGGNTEAFF
TRBV6-6	TRBJ1-6	CASNVGPSPLHF
TRBV4-3	TRBJ2-5	CASSPGLAQETQYF
TRBV25-1	TRBJ2-5	CASSLTEIQETQYF
TRBV6-4	TRBJ1-2	CASRPLGGTGIGGYTF
TRBV19	TRBJ2-1	CASTPGQGPGEQFF
TRBV9	TRBJ1-1	CAGSVGGMNTEAFF
TRBV11-2	TRBJ2-5	CASSLGSGGVGETQYF
TRBV19	TRBJ2-3	CASSFRDRGPGTQYF
TRBV7-2	TRBJ2-2	CASSPRTGWTGELFF